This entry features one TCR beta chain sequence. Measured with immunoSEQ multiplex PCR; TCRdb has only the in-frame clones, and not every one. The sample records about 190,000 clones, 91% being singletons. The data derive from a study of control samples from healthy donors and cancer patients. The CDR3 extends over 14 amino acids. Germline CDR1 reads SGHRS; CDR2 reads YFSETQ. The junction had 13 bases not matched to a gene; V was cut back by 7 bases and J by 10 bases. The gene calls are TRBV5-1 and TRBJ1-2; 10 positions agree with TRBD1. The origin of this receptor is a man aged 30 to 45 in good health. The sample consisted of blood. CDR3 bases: TGCGCCAGCGGGCTCGTCGGGACAGGGGATGTCTACACCTTC. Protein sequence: CASGLVGTGDVYTF.